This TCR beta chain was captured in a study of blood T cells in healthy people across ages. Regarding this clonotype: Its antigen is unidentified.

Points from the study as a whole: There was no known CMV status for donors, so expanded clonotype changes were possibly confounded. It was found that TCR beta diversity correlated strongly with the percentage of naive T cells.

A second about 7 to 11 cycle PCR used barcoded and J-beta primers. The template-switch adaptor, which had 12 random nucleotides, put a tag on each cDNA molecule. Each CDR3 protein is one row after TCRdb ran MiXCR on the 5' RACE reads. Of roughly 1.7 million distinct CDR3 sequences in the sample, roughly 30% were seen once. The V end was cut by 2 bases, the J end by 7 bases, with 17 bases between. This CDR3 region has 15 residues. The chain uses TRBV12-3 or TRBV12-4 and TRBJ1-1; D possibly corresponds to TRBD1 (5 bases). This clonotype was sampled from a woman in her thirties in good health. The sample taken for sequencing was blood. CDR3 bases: TGTGCCAGCAGTTTAAATAGTTTGGGGGAGGGTGAAGCTTTCTTT. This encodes CASSLNSLGEGEAFF.